This T cell receptor (beta chain) was retrieved from a study of T cells in localized non-small cell lung cancer. As for this clone: Antigen specificity is unknown.

Whole-study results and caveats: Adjacent lung had a median roughly 58 of the 100 largest tumor clones. Sequencing involved a lone tumor region, leaving heterogeneity possible.

TCRdb's copy holds only in-frame clones and misses some; the assay was immunoSEQ multiplex PCR. The repertoire holds about 11,000 clones, with 90% as singletons. Germline V gene sequence: CDR1 SGHRS, CDR2 YFSETQ. The CDR3 covers 15 residues. Trimming removed 2 bases at V and 6 bases at J, with 17 bases between. Sequences were derived from peripheral blood, sampled before any cancer treatment. The TCR sequence derives from an older male donor with stage III lung adenocarcinoma. The genes are TRBV5-1 and TRBJ1-1; unclear D gene. CDR3 in amino acids: CASSFGPKGIPEAFF. DNA of the CDR3: TGCGCCAGCAGCTTCGGGCCCAAGGGTATCCCTGAAGCTTTCTTT.